Reported below is one TCR beta chain. Its specificity is not known. This entry belongs to a study of shared clonotypes between healthy human individuals. General study findings and limits: Inspection by rarefaction showed sorted-subset sequencing to be incomplete despite large depth.

Naive CD8 cells comprised CD45RO-negative, CCR7-positively selected cells, excluding terminally differentiated effector memory CD45RA+ cells. TCRdb's table, derived via immunoSEQ multiplex PCR, lists solely in-frame clones and lacks some. The sample yields just over 2,000,000 clones, about 95% seen once. V lost 5 bases to trimming and J lost 8 bases; unmatched junction nucleotides: 8. Per the germline V gene, CDR1 is SGHTA and CDR2 is FQGTGA. The CDR3 runs to 15 residues. This TCR derives from a man between 18 and 29 years old in good health. The genes are TRBV7-3 and TRBJ2-1; 11 bases align to TRBD2. Sequenced input: naive CD8+ T cells sorted from blood. The CDR3 sequence: CASSVAGGSLDEQFF. CDR3 nucleotides: TGTGCCAGCAGCGTAGCGGGGGGGTCTCTCGATGAGCAGTTCTTC.